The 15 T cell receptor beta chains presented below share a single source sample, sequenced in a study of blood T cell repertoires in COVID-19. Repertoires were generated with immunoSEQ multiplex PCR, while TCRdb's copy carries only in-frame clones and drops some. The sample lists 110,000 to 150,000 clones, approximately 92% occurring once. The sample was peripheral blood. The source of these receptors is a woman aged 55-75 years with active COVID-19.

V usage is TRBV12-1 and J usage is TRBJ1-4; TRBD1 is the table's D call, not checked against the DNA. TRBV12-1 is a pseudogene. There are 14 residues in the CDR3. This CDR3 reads CASLPQPKCEKLFF. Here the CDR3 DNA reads TGTGCCAGTCTCCCACAACCGAAATGTGAAAAACTGTTTTTT.

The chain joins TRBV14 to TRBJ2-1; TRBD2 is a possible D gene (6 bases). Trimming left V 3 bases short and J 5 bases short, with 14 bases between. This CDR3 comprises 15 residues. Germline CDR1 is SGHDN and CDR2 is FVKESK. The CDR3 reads CASSQGLAGNNEQFF. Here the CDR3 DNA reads TGTGCCAGCAGCCAGGGACTGGCGGGTAACAATGAGCAGTTCTTC. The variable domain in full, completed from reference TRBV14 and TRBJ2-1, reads EAGVTQFPSHSVIEKGQTVTLRCDPISGHDNLYWYRRVMGKEIKFLLHFVKESKQDESGMPNNRFLAERTGGTYSTLKVQPAELEDSGVYFCASSQGLAGNNEQFFGPGTRLTVL.

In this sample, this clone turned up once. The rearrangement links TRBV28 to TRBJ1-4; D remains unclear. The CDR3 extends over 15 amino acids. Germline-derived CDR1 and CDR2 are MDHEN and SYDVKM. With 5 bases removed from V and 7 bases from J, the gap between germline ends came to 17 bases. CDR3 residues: CASSNQVEASEKLFF. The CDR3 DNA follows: TGTGCCAGCAGTAACCAGGTGGAGGCGAGTGAAAAACTGTTTTTT.

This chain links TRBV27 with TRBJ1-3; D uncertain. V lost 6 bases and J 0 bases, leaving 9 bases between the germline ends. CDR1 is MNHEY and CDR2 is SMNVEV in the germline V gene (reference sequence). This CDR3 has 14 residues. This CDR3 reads CASSLQSSGNTIYF. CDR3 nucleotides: TGTGCCAGCAGCCTACAGAGCTCTGGAAACACCATATATTTT.

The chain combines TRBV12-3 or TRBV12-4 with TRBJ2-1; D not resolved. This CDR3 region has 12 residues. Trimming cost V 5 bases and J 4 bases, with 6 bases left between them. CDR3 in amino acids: CASSARYNEQFF. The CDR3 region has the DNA TGTGCCAGCAGTGCCAGGTACAATGAGCAGTTCTTC.

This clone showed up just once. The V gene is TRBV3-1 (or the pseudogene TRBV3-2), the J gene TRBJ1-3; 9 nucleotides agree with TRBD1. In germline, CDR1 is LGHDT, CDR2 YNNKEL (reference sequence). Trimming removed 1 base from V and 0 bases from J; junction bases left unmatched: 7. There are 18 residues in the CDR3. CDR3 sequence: CASSQGVDRGYSGNTIYF. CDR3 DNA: TGTGCCAGCAGCCAAGGGGTAGACAGGGGGTACTCTGGAAACACCATATATTTT.

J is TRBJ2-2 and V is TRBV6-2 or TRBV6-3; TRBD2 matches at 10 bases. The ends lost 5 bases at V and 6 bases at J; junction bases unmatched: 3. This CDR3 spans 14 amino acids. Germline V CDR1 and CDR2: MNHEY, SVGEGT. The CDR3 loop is CASSTLAGAGELFF. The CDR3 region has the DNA TGTGCCAGCAGTACCCTAGCGGGAGCCGGGGAGCTGTTTTTT.

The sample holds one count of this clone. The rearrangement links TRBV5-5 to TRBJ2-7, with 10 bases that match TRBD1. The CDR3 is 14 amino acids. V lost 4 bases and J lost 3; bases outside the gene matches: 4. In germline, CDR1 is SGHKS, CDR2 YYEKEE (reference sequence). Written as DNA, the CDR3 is TGTGCCAGCAGCCCGACAGGGGGCCACTACGAGCAGTACTTC. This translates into CASSPTGGHYEQYF.

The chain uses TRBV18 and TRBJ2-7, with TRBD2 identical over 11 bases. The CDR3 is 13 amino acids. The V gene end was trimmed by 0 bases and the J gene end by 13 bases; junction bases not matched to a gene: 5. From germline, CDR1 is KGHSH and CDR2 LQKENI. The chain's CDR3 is CASSPPTSGRIYF. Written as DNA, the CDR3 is TGTGCCAGCTCACCACCCACTAGCGGGAGAATCTACTTC.

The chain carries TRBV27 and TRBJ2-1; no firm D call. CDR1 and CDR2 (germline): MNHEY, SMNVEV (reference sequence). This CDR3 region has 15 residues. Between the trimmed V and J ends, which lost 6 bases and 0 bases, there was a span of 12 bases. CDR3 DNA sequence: TGTGCCAGCAGGCCAGCTGGGCGCTCCTACAATGAGCAGTTCTTC. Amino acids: CASRPAGRSYNEQFF.

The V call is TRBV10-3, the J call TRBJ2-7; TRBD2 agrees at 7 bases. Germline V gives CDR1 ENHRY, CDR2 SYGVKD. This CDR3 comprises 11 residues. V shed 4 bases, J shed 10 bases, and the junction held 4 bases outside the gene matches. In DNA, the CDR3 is TGTGCCATCAGTGGGGGGGGAACTCAGTACTTC. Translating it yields CAISGGGTQYF.

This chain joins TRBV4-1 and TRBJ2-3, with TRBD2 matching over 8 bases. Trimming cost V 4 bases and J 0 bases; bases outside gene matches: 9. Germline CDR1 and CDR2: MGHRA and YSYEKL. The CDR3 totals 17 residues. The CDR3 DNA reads TGCGCCAGCAGCCTAAACCGACTAGCGATTAGCACAGATACGCAGTATTTT. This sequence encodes CASSLNRLAISTDTQYF.

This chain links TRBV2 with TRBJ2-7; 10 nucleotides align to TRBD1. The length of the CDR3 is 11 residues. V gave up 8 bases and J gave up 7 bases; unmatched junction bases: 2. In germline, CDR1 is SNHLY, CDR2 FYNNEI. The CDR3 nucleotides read TGTGCCAGCGGGACAGGGGTAGAGCAGTACTTC. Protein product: CASGTGVEQYF.

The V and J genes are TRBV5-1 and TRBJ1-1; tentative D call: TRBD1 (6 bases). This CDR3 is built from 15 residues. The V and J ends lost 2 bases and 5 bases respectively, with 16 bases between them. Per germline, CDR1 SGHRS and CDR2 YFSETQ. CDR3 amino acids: CASSFEGLGGTEAFF. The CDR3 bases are TGCGCCAGCAGCTTCGAGGGCTTAGGGGGAACTGAAGCTTTCTTT.

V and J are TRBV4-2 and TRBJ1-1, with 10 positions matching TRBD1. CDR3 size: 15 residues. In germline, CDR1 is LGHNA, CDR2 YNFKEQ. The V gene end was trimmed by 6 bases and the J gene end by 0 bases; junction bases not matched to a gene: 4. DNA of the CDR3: TGTGCCAGCAGACCGGGACAGGGGTTGAACACTGAAGCTTTCTTT. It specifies CASRPGQGLNTEAFF.